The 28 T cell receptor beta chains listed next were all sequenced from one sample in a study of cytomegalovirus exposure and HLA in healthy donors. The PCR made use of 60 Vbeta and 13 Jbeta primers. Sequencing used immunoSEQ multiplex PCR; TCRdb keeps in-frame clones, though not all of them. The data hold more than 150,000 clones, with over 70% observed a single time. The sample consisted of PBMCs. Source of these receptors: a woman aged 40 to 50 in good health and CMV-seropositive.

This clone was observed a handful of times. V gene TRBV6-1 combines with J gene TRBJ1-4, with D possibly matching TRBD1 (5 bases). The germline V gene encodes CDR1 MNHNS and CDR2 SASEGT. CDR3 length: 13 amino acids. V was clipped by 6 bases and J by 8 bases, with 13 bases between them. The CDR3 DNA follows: TGTGCCAGCAGGGAAACAGGTGGAGAAAAACTGTTTTTT. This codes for CASRETGGEKLFF.

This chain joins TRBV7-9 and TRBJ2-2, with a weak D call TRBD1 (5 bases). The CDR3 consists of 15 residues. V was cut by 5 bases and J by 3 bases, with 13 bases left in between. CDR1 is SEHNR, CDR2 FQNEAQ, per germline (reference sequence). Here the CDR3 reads CASSLQVRDTGELFF. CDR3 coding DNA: TGTGCCAGCAGCCTACAGGTTAGGGACACCGGGGAGCTGTTTTTT.

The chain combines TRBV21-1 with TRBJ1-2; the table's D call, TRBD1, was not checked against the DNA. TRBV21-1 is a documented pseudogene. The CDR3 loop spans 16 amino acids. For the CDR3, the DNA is TGTGCCAGCAGCACTATGAGGGACAATACTAACTATGGCTACACCTTC. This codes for CASSTMRDNTNYGYTF.

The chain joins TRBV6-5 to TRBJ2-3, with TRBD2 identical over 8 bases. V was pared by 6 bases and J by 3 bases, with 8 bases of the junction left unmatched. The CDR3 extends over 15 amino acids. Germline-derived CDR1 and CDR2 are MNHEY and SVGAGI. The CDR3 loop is CASRNLGGETDTQYF. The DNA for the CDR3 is TGTGCCAGCAGGAACCTCGGGGGGGAGACAGATACGCAGTATTTT.

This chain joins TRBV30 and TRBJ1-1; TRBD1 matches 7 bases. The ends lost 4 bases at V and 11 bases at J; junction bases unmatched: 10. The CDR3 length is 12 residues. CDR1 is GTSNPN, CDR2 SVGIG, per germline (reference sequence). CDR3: CAWNQGGQQAFF. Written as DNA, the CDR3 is TGTGCCTGGAACCAAGGGGGCCAGCAGGCTTTCTTT.

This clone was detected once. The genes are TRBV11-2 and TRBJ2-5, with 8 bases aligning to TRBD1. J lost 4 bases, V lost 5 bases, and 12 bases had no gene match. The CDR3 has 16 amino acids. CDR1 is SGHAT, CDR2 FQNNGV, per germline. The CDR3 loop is CASSQLTGEPRETQYF. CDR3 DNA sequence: TGTGCCAGCAGCCAGCTGACAGGGGAGCCCCGAGAGACCCAGTACTTC.

CDR3 protein: CAWGDMPYEQYF. In nucleotides, the CDR3 is TGTGCCTGGGGGGACATGCCCTACGAGCAGTACTTC. The chain is built from TRBV30 and TRBJ2-7; TRBD1 is a possible D gene (6 bases). The CDR3 has 12 amino acids. Germline V lookup: CDR1 GTSNPN, CDR2 SVGIG (reference sequence). V dropped 5 bases and J dropped 2 bases, with 10 bases sitting between them.

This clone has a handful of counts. This chain's CDR3 is CASSLFGAGSPLHF. Written as DNA, the CDR3 is TGTGCCAGCAGCTTGTTTGGGGCCGGTTCACCCCTCCACTTT. The chain recombines TRBV5-6 with TRBJ1-6, with D possibly being TRBD1 (5 bases). Germline V CDR1 and CDR2: SGHDT, YYEEEE. The V gene lost 1 base and the J gene lost 9 bases, with 11 bases spanning the gap. This CDR3 contains 14 residues.

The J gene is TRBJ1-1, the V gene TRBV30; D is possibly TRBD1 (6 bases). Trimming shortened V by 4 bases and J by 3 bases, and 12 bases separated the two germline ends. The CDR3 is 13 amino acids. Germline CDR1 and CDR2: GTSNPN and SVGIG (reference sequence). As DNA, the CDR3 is TGTGCCTGGAAAACAGGGTCGGACACTGAAGCTTTCTTT. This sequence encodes CAWKTGSDTEAFF.

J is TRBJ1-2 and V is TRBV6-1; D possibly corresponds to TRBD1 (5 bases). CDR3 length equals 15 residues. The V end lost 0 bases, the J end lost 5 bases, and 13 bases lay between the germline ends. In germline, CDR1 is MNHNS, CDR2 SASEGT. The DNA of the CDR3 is TGTGCCAGCAGTGAAGCCCAGGGAGGGAATTATGGCTACACCTTC. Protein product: CASSEAQGGNYGYTF.

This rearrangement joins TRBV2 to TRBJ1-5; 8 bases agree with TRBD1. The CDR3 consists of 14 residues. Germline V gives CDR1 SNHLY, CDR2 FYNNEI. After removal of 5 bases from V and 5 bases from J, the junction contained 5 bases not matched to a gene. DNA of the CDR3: TGTGCCAGCAGTAGCAGGGGGCGCGATCAGCCCCAGCATTTT. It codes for CASSSRGRDQPQHF.

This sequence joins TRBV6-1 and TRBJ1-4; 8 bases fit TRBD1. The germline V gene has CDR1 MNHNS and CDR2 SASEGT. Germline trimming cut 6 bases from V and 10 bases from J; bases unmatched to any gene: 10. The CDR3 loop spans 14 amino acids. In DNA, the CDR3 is TGTGCCAGCAGCTCCGGGACAGGTCTAGGAAAACTGTTTTTT. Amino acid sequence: CASSSGTGLGKLFF.

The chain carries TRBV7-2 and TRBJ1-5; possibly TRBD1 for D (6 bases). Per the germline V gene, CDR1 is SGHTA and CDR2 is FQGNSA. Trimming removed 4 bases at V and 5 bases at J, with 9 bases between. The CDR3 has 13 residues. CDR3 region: CASSSTGYQPQHF. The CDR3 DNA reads TGTGCCAGCAGCTCCACAGGGTATCAGCCCCAGCATTTT.

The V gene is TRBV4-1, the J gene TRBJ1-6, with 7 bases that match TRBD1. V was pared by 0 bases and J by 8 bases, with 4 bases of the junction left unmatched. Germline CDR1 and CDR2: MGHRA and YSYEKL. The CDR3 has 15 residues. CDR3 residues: CASSQDRGIDSPLHF. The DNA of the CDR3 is TGCGCCAGCAGCCAAGACAGGGGGATTGATTCACCCCTCCACTTT.

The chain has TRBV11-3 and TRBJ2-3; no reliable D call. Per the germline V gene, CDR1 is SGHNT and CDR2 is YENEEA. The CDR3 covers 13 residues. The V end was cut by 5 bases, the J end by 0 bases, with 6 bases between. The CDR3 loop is CASSTTSTDTQYF. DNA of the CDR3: TGTGCCAGCAGCACGACTAGCACAGATACGCAGTATTTT.

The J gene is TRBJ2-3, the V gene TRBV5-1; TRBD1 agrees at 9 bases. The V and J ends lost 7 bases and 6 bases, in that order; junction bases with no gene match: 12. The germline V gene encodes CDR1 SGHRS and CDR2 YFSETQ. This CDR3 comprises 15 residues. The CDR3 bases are TGCGCCAGCCAAACCGGGACAGGGCATATTGATACGCAGTATTTT. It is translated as CASQTGTGHIDTQYF.

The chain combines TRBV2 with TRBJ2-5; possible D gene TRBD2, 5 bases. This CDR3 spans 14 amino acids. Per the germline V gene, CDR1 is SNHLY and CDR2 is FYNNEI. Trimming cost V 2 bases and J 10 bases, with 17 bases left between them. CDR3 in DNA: TGTGCCAGCAGTGAAAGCGAGGGCCGGAGGAGCCAGTACTTC. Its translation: CASSESEGRRSQYF. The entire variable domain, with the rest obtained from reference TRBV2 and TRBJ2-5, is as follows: EPEVTQTPSHQVTQMGQEVILRCVPISNHLYFYWYRQILGQKVEFLVSFYNNEISEKSEIFDDQFSVERPDGSNFTLKIRSTKLEDSAMYFCASSESEGRRSQYFGPGTRLLVL.

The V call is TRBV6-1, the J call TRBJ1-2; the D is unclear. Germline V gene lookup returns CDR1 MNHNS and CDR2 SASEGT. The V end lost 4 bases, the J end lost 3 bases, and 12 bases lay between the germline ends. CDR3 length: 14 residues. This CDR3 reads CASSGGRVDYGYTF. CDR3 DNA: TGTGCCAGCAGTGGAGGGAGGGTTGACTATGGCTACACCTTC.

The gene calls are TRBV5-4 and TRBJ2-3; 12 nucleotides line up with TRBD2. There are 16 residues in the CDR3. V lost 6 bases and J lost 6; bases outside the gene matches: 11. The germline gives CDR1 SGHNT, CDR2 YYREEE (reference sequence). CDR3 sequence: CASMKYLAGGLDTQYF. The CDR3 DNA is TGTGCCAGCATGAAGTACCTAGCGGGGGGGCTCGATACGCAGTATTTT.

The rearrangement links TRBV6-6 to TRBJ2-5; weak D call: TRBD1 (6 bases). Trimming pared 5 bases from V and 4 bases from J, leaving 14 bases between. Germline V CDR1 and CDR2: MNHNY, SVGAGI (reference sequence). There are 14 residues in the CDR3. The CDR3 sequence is CASSATGLGETQYF. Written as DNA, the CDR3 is TGTGCCAGCAGTGCAACAGGGTTAGGAGAGACCCAGTACTTC.

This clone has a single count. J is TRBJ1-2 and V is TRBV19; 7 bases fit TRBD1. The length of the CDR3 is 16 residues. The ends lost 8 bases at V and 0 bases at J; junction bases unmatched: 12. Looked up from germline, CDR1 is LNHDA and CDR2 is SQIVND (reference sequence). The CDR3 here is CASQGDTTNPNYGYTF. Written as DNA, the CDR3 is TGTGCCAGTCAGGGGGACACAACAAACCCTAACTATGGCTACACCTTC.

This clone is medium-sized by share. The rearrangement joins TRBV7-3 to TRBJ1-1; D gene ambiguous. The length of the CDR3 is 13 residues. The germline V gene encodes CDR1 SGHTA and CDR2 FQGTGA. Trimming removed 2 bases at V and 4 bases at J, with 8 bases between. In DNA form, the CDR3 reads TGTGCCAGCAGCTTAGGCGGGGTCACTGAAGCTTTCTTT. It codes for CASSLGGVTEAFF.

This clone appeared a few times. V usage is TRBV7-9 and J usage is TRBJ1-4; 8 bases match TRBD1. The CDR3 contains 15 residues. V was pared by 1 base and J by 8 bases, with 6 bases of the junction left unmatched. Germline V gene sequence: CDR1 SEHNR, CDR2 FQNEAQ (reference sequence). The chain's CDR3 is CASSLGTGGREKLFF. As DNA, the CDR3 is TGTGCCAGCAGCTTAGGAACAGGGGGTCGCGAAAAACTGTTTTTT.

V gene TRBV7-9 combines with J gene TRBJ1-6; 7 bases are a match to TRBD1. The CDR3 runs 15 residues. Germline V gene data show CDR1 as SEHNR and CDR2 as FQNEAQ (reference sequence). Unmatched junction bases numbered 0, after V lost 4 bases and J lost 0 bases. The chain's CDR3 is CASSWDSSYNSPLHF. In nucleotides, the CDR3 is TGTGCCAGCAGCTGGGACAGCTCCTATAATTCACCCCTCCACTTT.

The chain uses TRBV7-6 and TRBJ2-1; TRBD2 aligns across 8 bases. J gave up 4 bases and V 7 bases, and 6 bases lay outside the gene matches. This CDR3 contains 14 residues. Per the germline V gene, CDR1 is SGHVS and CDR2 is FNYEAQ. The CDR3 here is CASTSGGEYNEQFF. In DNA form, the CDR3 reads TGTGCCAGCACCTCGGGGGGGGAATACAATGAGCAGTTCTTC.

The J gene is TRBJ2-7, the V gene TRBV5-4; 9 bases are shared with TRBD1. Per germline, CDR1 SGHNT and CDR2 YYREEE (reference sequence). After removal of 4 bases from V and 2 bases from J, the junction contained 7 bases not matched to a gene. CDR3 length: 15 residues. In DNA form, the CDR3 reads TGTGCCAGCAGCCCGCCGGGACAGGGCACCTACGAGCAGTACTTC. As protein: CASSPPGQGTYEQYF.

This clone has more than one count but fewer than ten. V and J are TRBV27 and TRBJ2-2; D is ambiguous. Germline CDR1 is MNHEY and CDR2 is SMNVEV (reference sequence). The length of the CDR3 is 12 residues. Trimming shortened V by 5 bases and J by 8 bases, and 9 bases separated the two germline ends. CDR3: CASSPLSGELFF. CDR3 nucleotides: TGTGCCAGCAGTCCACTTTCAGGGGAGCTGTTTTTT.

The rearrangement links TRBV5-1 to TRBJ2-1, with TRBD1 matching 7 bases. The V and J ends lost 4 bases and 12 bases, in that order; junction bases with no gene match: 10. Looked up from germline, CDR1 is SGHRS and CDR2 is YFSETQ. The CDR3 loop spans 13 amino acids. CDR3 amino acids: CASSPLTGVMQFF. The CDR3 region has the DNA TGCGCCAGCAGCCCATTAACAGGGGTAATGCAGTTCTTC. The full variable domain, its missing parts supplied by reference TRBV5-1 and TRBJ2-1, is KAGVTQTPRYLIKTRGQQVTLSCSPISGHRSVSWYQQTPGQGLQFLFEYFSETQRNKGNFPGRFSGRQFSNSRSEMNVSTLELGDSALYLCASSPLTGVMQFFGPGTRLTVL.